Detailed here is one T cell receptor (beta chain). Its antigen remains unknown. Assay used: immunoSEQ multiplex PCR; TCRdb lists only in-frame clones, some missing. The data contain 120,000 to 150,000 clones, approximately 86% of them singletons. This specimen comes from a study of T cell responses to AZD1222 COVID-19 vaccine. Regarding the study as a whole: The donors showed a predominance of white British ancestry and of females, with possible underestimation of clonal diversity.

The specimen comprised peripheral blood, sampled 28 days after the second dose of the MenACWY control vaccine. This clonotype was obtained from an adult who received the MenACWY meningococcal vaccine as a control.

The DNA of the CDR3 is TGTGCCAGTAGGGAGCGGGGAAAAGAGACCCAGTACTTC. Translated, it gives CASRERGKETQYF. This chain joins TRBV19 and TRBJ2-5, with 7 nucleotides matching TRBD2. V gave up 6 bases and J gave up 3 bases; unmatched junction bases: 4. Germline assignment: CDR1 LNHDA and CDR2 SQIVND (reference sequence). This CDR3 has 13 amino acids.